This T cell receptor (beta chain) was captured by sequencing in a study of T-cell memory formation after mild COVID-19. Study-level findings and limits: Researchers report contracting CD4+ clones mostly in CM and EM, with CD8+ clones in EMRA. Contracting clones from day 15 to 85 showed balanced CD4/CD8; later expanders favored CD4+.

Concerning this clonotype: Its specificity is unknown.

V lost 3 bases and J 8 bases, leaving 15 bases between the germline ends. Germline assignment: CDR1 SGHNT and CDR2 YYREEE (reference sequence). The CDR3 loop spans 14 amino acids. TCRdb re-analysed the 5' RACE reads in MiXCR, keeping a single row per CDR3 protein. The data show about 240,000 distinct CDR3 sequences, with roughly 9.4% seen just once and roughly a fifth held by the top ten. The chain combines TRBV5-4 with TRBJ2-4, with D possibly TRBD1 on 6 matching bases. Sequencing was performed on PBMCs or a T cell subset sorted from them (not recorded which). This clonotype originated in a man younger than 35 who had mild COVID-19 (a few samples of this study predate the infection). Cell type and time point are not known. The CDR3 nucleotides are TGTGCCAGCAGCTGGGAACAGGGCAGCGACATTCAGTACTTC. Protein product: CASSWEQGSDIQYF.